This TCR beta chain comes out of a study of shared clonotypes between healthy human individuals. Notes on the study in general: Incompleteness in sorted-subset sequencing, despite large depth, was shown by rarefaction. Among the subsets, naive ones generally showed larger estimated richness than memory ones.

With regard to this clone: Its antigen is undetermined.

The trim removed 4 bases at V and 3 bases at J, leaving 6 bases unmatched. The length of the CDR3 is 14 residues. The germline CDR1 and CDR2 sequences are SGHRS and YFSETQ. Deep was the level used in running the assay. Sequencing was performed with immunoSEQ multiplex PCR; in TCRdb, only in-frame clones are kept and a portion is missing. The table lists about 360,000 clones, about 70% of them singletons. The chain combines TRBV5-1 with TRBJ1-2; TRBD1 agrees at 7 bases. This TCR was recovered from a man aged 25 to 45 in good health. The sequencing sample was made of memory CD4+ T cells sorted from blood. Subset defined: CD45RA-negative fraction. The CDR3 here is CASSLGDRDYGYTF. CDR3 DNA sequence: TGCGCCAGCAGCCTTGGCGACAGGGACTATGGCTACACCTTC. The full variable domain, rest sourced from reference TRBV5-1 and TRBJ1-2, is KAGVTQTPRYLIKTRGQQVTLSCSPISGHRSVSWYQQTPGQGLQFLFEYFSETQRNKGNFPGRFSGRQFSNSRSEMNVSTLELGDSALYLCASSLGDRDYGYTFGSGTRLTVV.